One sample yielded the 28 T cell receptor beta chains listed below, sequenced in a study of blood T cells in healthy people across ages. Primed by a sample-barcoded 5' primer and a J-beta primer mix, a second PCR proceeded for about 6 to 12 cycles. TCRdb used MiXCR to reprocess the 5' RACE reads, holding one entry per CDR3 protein. The sample has 720,000 or so distinct CDR3 sequences; about 43% are singletons. Input material: blood. All receptors derive from a man older than 75 in good health.

The genes are TRBV14 and TRBJ2-6, with D maybe TRBD2 (6 bases). Germline V gives CDR1 SGHDN, CDR2 FVKESK. V dropped 3 bases and J dropped 0 bases, with 12 bases sitting between them. The CDR3 is 17 residues long. CDR3 residues: CASSHTGLISGANVLTF. The CDR3 DNA follows: TGTGCCAGCAGCCACACGGGACTGATCTCTGGGGCCAACGTCCTGACTTTC.

This rearrangement joins TRBV19 to TRBJ2-7; 8 bases line up with TRBD1. The CDR3 length is 14 residues. Per the germline V gene, CDR1 is LNHDA and CDR2 is SQIVND (reference sequence). V lost 7 bases, J lost 5 bases, and 10 bases stayed unmatched. The CDR3 sequence is CASNSGTGNDEQYF. The CDR3 DNA reads as TGTGCCAGTAATTCCGGGACAGGAAACGACGAGCAGTACTTC.

This clonotype was detected only a few times. V is TRBV7-2 and J is TRBJ2-5; 8 nucleotides align to TRBD2. The CDR3 runs 16 residues. The V segment lost 3 bases and the J segment 2 bases; nucleotides outside the gene matches: 8. CDR1 is SGHTA and CDR2 is FQGNSA in the germline V gene. CDR3 in amino acids: CASSFGVAGRQETQYF. CDR3 nucleotides: TGTGCCAGCAGCTTCGGGGTAGCGGGGCGACAAGAGACCCAGTACTTC.

The rearrangement links TRBV3-1 to TRBJ2-3; D ambiguous. Trimming removed 2 bases from V and 4 bases from J, with 10 bases in between. Looked up from germline, CDR1 is LGHDT and CDR2 is YNNKEL (reference sequence). This CDR3 is 14 amino acids long. CDR3 sequence (DNA): TGTGCCAGCAGCCAAACAGTCCGGGCAGATACGCAGTATTTT. The encoded protein is CASSQTVRADTQYF.

This clonotype was seen a handful of times. The genes are TRBV6-4 and TRBJ2-1; TRBD1 might be the D (5 bases). Trimming left V 6 bases short and J 1 base short, with 10 bases between. Per the germline V gene, CDR1 is MRHNA and CDR2 is SNTAGT. The CDR3 is made up of 14 amino acids. This chain's CDR3 is CASSRELSYNEQFF. CDR3 in DNA: TGTGCCAGCAGCAGGGAATTGTCCTACAATGAGCAGTTCTTC.

This rearrangement joins TRBV6-5 to TRBJ2-7; TRBD1 agrees at 9 bases. The CDR3 consists of 14 residues. V dropped 7 bases and J dropped 1; count of bases not matched to a gene: 5. The germline V gene encodes CDR1 MNHEY and CDR2 SVGAGI. The CDR3: CASIETGGSYEQYF. As DNA, the CDR3 is TGTGCCAGCATCGAGACAGGGGGTTCCTACGAGCAGTACTTC.

Many counts were recorded for this clonotype. The rearrangement uses TRBV10-3 and TRBJ2-1; D is possibly TRBD2 (6 bases). Trimming removed 6 bases at V and 7 bases at J, with 10 bases between. This CDR3 region has 12 residues. Germline lookup yields CDR1 ENHRY and CDR2 SYGVKD. The CDR3 DNA sequence: TGTGCCATCAGCGGGGGTTTAAATGAGCAGTTCTTC. Amino acids: CAISGGLNEQFF.

In this sample, this clonotype turned up a few times. This chain links TRBV7-2 with TRBJ2-1; possible D gene TRBD2, 6 bases. The CDR3 has 15 amino acids. V lost 4 bases and J lost 0, with 10 bases in between. CDR1 and CDR2 from the germline V gene are SGHTA and FQGNSA. In DNA, the CDR3 is TGTGCCAGCAGCTCTAGCGAGAACTCCTACAATGAGCAGTTCTTC. As protein: CASSSSENSYNEQFF.

This chain uses TRBV3-1 with TRBJ2-1; possibly TRBD1 or TRBD2 for D (5 bases each). Per germline, CDR1 LGHDT and CDR2 YNNKEL (reference sequence). The CDR3 loop spans 16 amino acids. V was shortened by 6 bases and J by 8 bases, with 23 bases between the two germline ends. As DNA, the CDR3 is TGTGCCAGCAGTCAAAGGAAGGGACCTGTTTTCGATGAGCAGTTCTTC. Its protein product is CASSQRKGPVFDEQFF.

The CDR3 nucleotides are TGTGCTGGCTCACCGGAAGGCTACGAGCAGTACTTC. This encodes CAGSPEGYEQYF. This chain joins TRBV18 and TRBJ2-5; D is ambiguous. TRBJ2-7 explains the end of the DNA better; the J call may be wrong. The CDR3 consists of 12 residues. Germline CDR1 and CDR2: KGHSH and LQKENI.

CDR3 nucleotides: TGTGCCAGCAGGACACTAGCGGGGGGTAGCACAGATACGCAGTATTTT. Amino acids: CASRTLAGGSTDTQYF. This chain uses TRBV6-6 with TRBJ2-3; 12 bases fit TRBD2. Germline CDR1 reads MNHNY; CDR2 reads SVGAGI (reference sequence). Unmatched junction bases numbered 4, after V lost 6 bases and J lost 0 bases. The CDR3 contains 16 residues.

Only a few counts were recorded for this clonotype. The rearrangement links TRBV6-2 or TRBV6-3 to TRBJ2-1; tentative D call: TRBD1 (5 bases). Per the germline V gene, CDR1 is MNHEY and CDR2 is SVGEGT. The CDR3 loop spans 12 amino acids. The V end was cut by 5 bases, the J end by 6 bases, with 8 bases between. Here the CDR3 DNA reads TGTGCCAGCAGTCAGGGTGTCAATGAGCAGTTCTTC. Protein: CASSQGVNEQFF.

This clonotype has a handful of counts. V is TRBV6-2 or TRBV6-3 and J is TRBJ2-5; D uncertain. The V gene's germline CDR1 is MNHEY and CDR2 SVGEGT. This CDR3 is built from 14 residues. V lost 1 base and J 1 base, leaving 7 bases between the germline ends. Here the CDR3 reads CASSYLTAQETQYF. The CDR3 coding sequence is TGTGCCAGCAGTTACTTAACAGCCCAAGAGACCCAGTACTTC.

This sequence joins TRBV6-4 and TRBJ2-1; D perhaps matches TRBD1 (5 bases). The germline gives CDR1 MRHNA, CDR2 SNTAGT. V lost 0 bases, J lost 9 bases, and 15 bases lay in between. CDR3 length equals 15 residues. The CDR3 bases are TGTGCCAGCAGTGACTCTGGTGGCGTTGACAGTGAGCAGTTCTTC. Encoded protein: CASSDSGGVDSEQFF.

This clonotype was counted between two and nine times. This chain uses TRBV7-2 with TRBJ2-7, with 7 bases aligning to TRBD2. J gave up 1 base and V 6 bases, and 12 bases lay outside the gene matches. CDR1 and CDR2 from the germline V gene are SGHTA and FQGNSA. CDR3 length: 16 residues. The CDR3 nucleotides read TGTGCCAGCAGTTCTCGGGGAGGGTTTAGTTCCTACGAGCAGTACTTC. The encoded protein is CASSSRGGFSSYEQYF.

This clonotype was found many times. The CDR3 sequence is CASSYGQGSTDTQYF. DNA of the CDR3: TGTGCCAGCAGCTACGGACAGGGAAGCACAGATACGCAGTATTTT. The chain carries TRBV7-2 and TRBJ2-3, with TRBD1 identical over 8 bases. Trimming cost V 4 bases and J 0 bases; bases outside gene matches: 3. Germline V gene data show CDR1 as SGHTA and CDR2 as FQGNSA. There are 15 residues in the CDR3.

The chain joins TRBV27 to TRBJ2-7; 8 nucleotides agree with TRBD1. Germline V gene data show CDR1 as MNHEY and CDR2 as SMNVEV (reference sequence). This CDR3 has 15 residues. Trimming removed 4 bases from V and 2 bases from J; junction bases left unmatched: 7. Here the CDR3 reads CASSSTGEYPYEQYF. The CDR3 DNA follows: TGTGCCAGCAGTTCGACAGGGGAGTATCCCTACGAGCAGTACTTC.

The chain joins TRBV30 to TRBJ2-2; 9 nucleotides match TRBD1. This CDR3 contains 17 residues. Germline CDR1 is GTSNPN and CDR2 is SVGIG (reference sequence). V trimming: 3 bases; J trimming: 5 bases; junction bases outside the gene matches: 13. The CDR3 sequence is CAWSPRGSTGGTGELFF. The CDR3 DNA reads TGTGCCTGGAGCCCTAGGGGGTCGACAGGGGGAACCGGGGAGCTGTTTTTT.

CDR3 in DNA: TGTGCCAGCAGCCCCGCGTCCACTAGCGGGAGGGGCGACAATGAGCAGTTCTTC. It is translated as CASSPASTSGRGDNEQFF. This rearrangement joins TRBV28 to TRBJ2-1; 13 bases match TRBD2. Looked up from germline, CDR1 is MDHEN and CDR2 is SYDVKM. Germline trimming cut 6 bases from V and 5 bases from J; bases unmatched to any gene: 13. This CDR3 has 18 residues. Full variable domain (outside the CDR3, taken from reference TRBV28 and TRBJ2-1): DVKVTQSSRYLVKRTGEKVFLECVQDMDHENMFWYRQDPGLGLRLIYFSYDVKMKEKGDIPEGYSVSREKKERFSLILESASTNQTSMYLCASSPASTSGRGDNEQFFGPGTRLTVL.

The CDR3 nucleotides are TGTGCCAGCCGCGGGGGACAGAACTCCTACGAGCAGTACTTC. It translates to CASRGGQNSYEQYF. The rearrangement links TRBV7-2 to TRBJ2-7; D tentatively reads TRBD1 or TRBD2 (7 bases each). CDR3 length: 14 residues. Trimming removed 8 bases at V and 0 bases at J, with 14 bases between. Germline loops: CDR1 SGHTA, CDR2 FQGNSA.

This clonotype was seen a handful of times. The chain is built from TRBV4-2 and TRBJ2-3; TRBD2 might be the D (6 bases). The CDR3 length is 17 residues. V lost 3 bases to trimming and J lost 2 bases, with 18 bases between them. Per germline, CDR1 LGHNA and CDR2 YNFKEQ. CDR3 nucleotide sequence: TGTGCCAGCAGCCAGGCGGGACTTTCCACCCCCACAGATACGCAGTATTTT. Its protein is CASSQAGLSTPTDTQYF.

The chain employs TRBV29-1 and TRBJ2-2, with D perhaps matching TRBD1 (6 bases). This CDR3 has 13 residues. Germline lookup yields CDR1 SQVTM and CDR2 ANQGSEA. The V gene lost 4 bases and the J gene lost 5 bases, with 11 bases spanning the gap. The CDR3 loop reads CSVVQGLTGELFF. DNA for the CDR3: TGCAGCGTTGTTCAGGGGTTAACCGGGGAGCTGTTTTTT.

A few counts support this clonotype. One base away lies a much larger clone, so this may be a sequencing read error. The rearrangement links TRBV6-5 to TRBJ2-1; D perhaps matches TRBD2 (6 bases). Germline V CDR1 and CDR2: MNHEY, SVGAGI. This CDR3 contains 13 residues. With 6 bases removed from V and 10 bases from J, the gap between germline ends came to 16 bases. The CDR3 region is CASRHRDSYEQFF. The DNA of the CDR3 is TGTGCCAGCAGACACCGGGACTCCTACGAGCAGTTCTTC.

This clonotype was counted at least ten times. This sequence joins TRBV20-1 and TRBJ1-5, with D perhaps TRBD1 (5 bases). CDR3 size: 13 residues. Per germline, CDR1 DFQATT and CDR2 SNEGSKA (reference sequence). V was trimmed by 1 base and J by 6 bases, leaving 10 bases between them. CDR3 bases: TGCAGTGCTAGAGTTGAAGGGGCTCAGCCCCAGCATTTT. It specifies CSARVEGAQPQHF.

This clonotype was counted a few times. This chain joins TRBV6-4 and TRBJ2-3; D gene ambiguous. CDR1 is MRHNA and CDR2 is SNTAGT in the germline V gene. Deletions cut 6 bases from V and 6 bases from J, with 10 bases between. CDR3 size: 12 residues. DNA for the CDR3: TGTGCCAGCAGGGGGTCCGGCGATACGCAGTATTTT. This codes for CASRGSGDTQYF.

This chain joins TRBV3-1 and TRBJ2-5; 12 bases agree with TRBD2. CDR3 length equals 18 residues. J gave up 5 bases and V 5 bases, and 15 bases lay outside the gene matches. Germline V gene data show CDR1 as LGHDT and CDR2 as YNNKEL (reference sequence). CDR3 DNA: TGTGCCAGCAGCAAAGTGGGTCTAGCGGGGGGGCCTACCGAGACCCAGTACTTC. Its translation: CASSKVGLAGGPTETQYF.

The chain carries TRBV7-8 and TRBJ1-2; TRBD1 might be the D (5 bases). In germline, CDR1 is SGHVS, CDR2 FQNEAQ. The CDR3 has 14 amino acids. Between the trimmed V and J ends, which lost 5 bases and 7 bases, there was a span of 17 bases. The chain's CDR3 is CASSHAADQGGYTF. The CDR3 bases are TGTGCCAGCAGCCATGCTGCAGACCAGGGTGGCTACACCTTC.

V and J are TRBV7-9 and TRBJ2-1; 11 bases align to TRBD1. Germline loops: CDR1 SEHNR, CDR2 FQNEAQ (reference sequence). The V gene end was trimmed by 5 bases and the J gene end by 1 base; junction bases not matched to a gene: 7. CDR3 length equals 17 residues. The CDR3 spells CASSHRTGGASYNEQFF. The CDR3 DNA follows: TGTGCCAGCAGCCACCGGACAGGGGGCGCTTCCTACAATGAGCAGTTCTTC.